A selection of T cell receptor beta chains follows, all from one sample in a study of TIL therapy for anti-PD-1-resistant metastatic lung cancer. Profiling relied on immunoSEQ multiplex PCR, and the TCRdb table lists in-frame clones only, not all of them. Of tens of thousands of clones listed, 87% are singletons. The specimen comprised blood, sampled at baseline. All receptors come from a person aged 25-85 years with non-small cell lung cancer. CDR3s include the opening cysteine and the closing phenylalanine or tryptophan. The order of the fields is D gene, J gene, clone size, V gene, CDR3 DNA, CDR3 protein. A D gene is named only where the DNA matches it firmly. Size tells how often a clone was seen (once, few, many) or the class of an expanded clone, and some rows leave it out.

d_gene: TRBD2; j_gene: TRBJ2-1; abundance: .; v_gene: TRBV9; CDR3nt: TGTGCCAGCAGCGTAGAGGCGGGAGGGGGCCCGAGCTCCTACAATGAGCAGTTCTTC; CDR3aa: CASSVEAGGGPSSYNEQFF
d_gene: .; j_gene: TRBJ2-6; abundance: .; v_gene: TRBV19; CDR3nt: TGTGCCAGTAGTTCCGCCGGTGCTGGGGCCAACGTCCTGACTTTC; CDR3aa: CASSSAGAGANVLTF
d_gene: TRBD2; j_gene: TRBJ2-3; abundance: once; v_gene: TRBV19; CDR3nt: TGTGCCAGTAGTATCTCCACTAGCGGGAGGCTTCGAAACGCCCCAGATACGCAGTATTTT; CDR3aa: CASSISTSGRLRNAPDTQYF
d_gene: .; j_gene: TRBJ1-2; abundance: .; v_gene: TRBV6-2/TRBV6-3; CDR3nt: TGTGCCAGCACCCCCGGGTGGGATGGCTACACCTTC; CDR3aa: CASTPGWDGYTF
d_gene: .; j_gene: TRBJ1-4; abundance: .; v_gene: TRBV24-1; CDR3nt: TGTGCCACCAGTGAATCAGGGGCGGATGAAAAACTGTTTTTT; CDR3aa: CATSESGADEKLFF
d_gene: TRBD2; j_gene: TRBJ2-1; abundance: .; v_gene: TRBV28; CDR3nt: TGTGCCACCACCTTGGAGCGGGGGGCCCCCTACAATGAGCAGTTCTTC; CDR3aa: CATTLERGAPYNEQFF
d_gene: .; j_gene: TRBJ2-2; abundance: .; v_gene: TRBV21-1; CDR3nt: TGTGCCAGCAGCGAGATCAGGGGAAGGACCGGGGAGCTGTTTTTT; CDR3aa: CASSEIRGRTGELFF
d_gene: TRBD1; j_gene: TRBJ1-1; abundance: once; v_gene: TRBV19; CDR3nt: TGTGCTTCAAGGCAGGGGGCAGCGAACACTGAAGCTTTCTTT; CDR3aa: CASRQGAANTEAFF
d_gene: TRBD1; j_gene: TRBJ2-1; abundance: .; v_gene: TRBV19; CDR3nt: TGTGCCAGTACCCCGGGACAGGTCTACAATGAGCAGTTCTTC; CDR3aa: CASTPGQVYNEQFF
d_gene: .; j_gene: TRBJ2-6; abundance: .; v_gene: TRBV18; CDR3nt: TGTGCCAGCTCGCCCTCTGGGGCCAACGTCCTGACTTTC; CDR3aa: CASSPSGANVLTF
d_gene: .; j_gene: TRBJ2-1; abundance: .; v_gene: TRBV6-1; CDR3nt: TGTGCCAGCAGTGAGGTGGGGTCCCACAATGAGCAGTTCTTC; CDR3aa: CASSEVGSHNEQFF
d_gene: TRBD1; j_gene: TRBJ1-2; abundance: .; v_gene: TRBV18; CDR3nt: TGTGCCAGCTCTCTGGACAGGGACTATGGCTACACCTTC; CDR3aa: CASSLDRDYGYTF
d_gene: TRBD2; j_gene: TRBJ2-3; abundance: .; v_gene: TRBV2; CDR3nt: TGTGCCAGCAGTGAAGGTAGCGGGGGGATCGTACCCACAGATACGCAGTATTTT; CDR3aa: CASSEGSGGIVPTDTQYF
d_gene: .; j_gene: TRBJ2-3; abundance: .; v_gene: TRBV10-3; CDR3nt: TGTGCCATCAGCATCACGGGAGCAAGCACAGATACGCAGTATTTT; CDR3aa: CAISITGASTDTQYF
d_gene: .; j_gene: TRBJ2-7; abundance: .; v_gene: TRBV11-2; CDR3nt: TGTGCCAGCAGCCTGGAACTACTCGGGGGGCAGTACTTC; CDR3aa: CASSLELLGGQYF
d_gene: .; j_gene: TRBJ2-3; abundance: .; v_gene: TRBV4-2; CDR3nt: TGTGCCAGCAGCCAAGTTTCCCGACAGGGAGGAGATACGCAGTATTTT; CDR3aa: CASSQVSRQGGDTQYF
d_gene: .; j_gene: TRBJ1-6; abundance: .; v_gene: TRBV5-1; CDR3nt: TGCGCCAGCAGCTTGGGCCCCAGGCCTACGGATTCACCCCTCCACTTT; CDR3aa: CASSLGPRPTDSPLHF
d_gene: TRBD2; j_gene: TRBJ2-7; abundance: .; v_gene: TRBV5-4; CDR3nt: TGTGCCAGCAGCCCGGGGGGGGGTAGCGGGAGAAACGAGCAGTACTTC; CDR3aa: CASSPGGGSGRNEQYF
d_gene: .; j_gene: TRBJ2-2; abundance: .; v_gene: TRBV5-6; CDR3nt: TGTGCCAGCAGCATATCCGGGGAGCTGTTTTTT; CDR3aa: CASSISGELFF
d_gene: .; j_gene: TRBJ1-5; abundance: .; v_gene: TRBV4-1; CDR3nt: TGCGCCAACAGCCAAGGGTTGAAGTGGGGATGGCAGCCCCAGCATTTT; CDR3aa: CANSQGLKWGWQPQHF
d_gene: TRBD1; j_gene: TRBJ2-7; abundance: .; v_gene: TRBV2; CDR3nt: TGTGCCAGCAGATCCCGGGACAGGGGTTACGAGCAGTACTTC; CDR3aa: CASRSRDRGYEQYF
d_gene: .; j_gene: TRBJ1-5; abundance: .; v_gene: TRBV3-1/TRBV3-2; CDR3nt: TGTGCCAGCAGCCAAAGCCAGGGGAGCAATCAGCCCCAGCATTTT; CDR3aa: CASSQSQGSNQPQHF
d_gene: TRBD1; j_gene: TRBJ2-2; abundance: .; v_gene: TRBV10-3; CDR3nt: TGTGCCATCAGGACCGGGACAGGGAACACCGGGGAGCTGTTTTTT; CDR3aa: CAIRTGTGNTGELFF
d_gene: .; j_gene: TRBJ2-2; abundance: .; v_gene: TRBV3-1/TRBV3-2; CDR3nt: TGTGCCAGCAGCCAAGGTCAGGCACTCGGGGAGCTGTTTTTT; CDR3aa: CASSQGQALGELFF
d_gene: .; j_gene: TRBJ2-3; abundance: .; v_gene: TRBV2; CDR3nt: TGTGCCAGCAGTGTAATAGCGTCAGATACGCAGTATTTT; CDR3aa: CASSVIASDTQYF
d_gene: .; j_gene: TRBJ1-3; abundance: once; v_gene: TRBV10-3; CDR3nt: TGTGCCATCAGTGCGGTTGCCTCCTCTGGAAACACCATATATTTT; CDR3aa: CAISAVASSGNTIYF
d_gene: .; j_gene: TRBJ1-3; abundance: .; v_gene: TRBV12-3/TRBV12-4; CDR3nt: TGTGCCAGCAGTCCTTCCGCCCGAAACACCATATATTTT; CDR3aa: CASSPSARNTIYF
d_gene: .; j_gene: TRBJ1-4; abundance: .; v_gene: TRBV6-5; CDR3nt: TGTGCCAGCAGTTCGATGACTAGGGGCGAAAAACTGTTTTTT; CDR3aa: CASSSMTRGEKLFF
d_gene: .; j_gene: TRBJ1-6; abundance: once; v_gene: TRBV30; CDR3nt: TGTGCCTGGAGCGGTGGGGGTCTAGGTAATTCACCCCTCCACTTT; CDR3aa: CAWSGGGLGNSPLHF
d_gene: .; j_gene: TRBJ1-4; abundance: .; v_gene: TRBV5-1; CDR3nt: TGCGCCAGCAGCTTGGACCCTCCTGGGGCTGCAACTAATGAAAAACTGTTTTTT; CDR3aa: CASSLDPPGAATNEKLFF
d_gene: .; j_gene: TRBJ2-3; abundance: .; v_gene: TRBV5-1; CDR3nt: TGCGCCAGCAGCGAGGAGTTCGACTTCACGGATACGCAGTATTTT; CDR3aa: CASSEEFDFTDTQYF
d_gene: .; j_gene: TRBJ1-5; abundance: once; v_gene: TRBV15; CDR3nt: TGTGCCACCAGCAGAGATCCCCTGGCAGGGACCCCTGGTAGCAATCAGCCCCAGCATTTT; CDR3aa: CATSRDPLAGTPGSNQPQHF
d_gene: TRBD2; j_gene: TRBJ2-7; abundance: few; v_gene: TRBV19; CDR3nt: TGTGCCAGTAGTCTCCAGCTAGCGGGAGTAACCATACACGAGCAGTACTTC; CDR3aa: CASSLQLAGVTIHEQYF
d_gene: .; j_gene: TRBJ2-3; abundance: .; v_gene: TRBV5-1; CDR3nt: TGCGCCAGCAGCTTGGTTCCCTCAGATACGCAGTATTTT; CDR3aa: CASSLVPSDTQYF
d_gene: .; j_gene: TRBJ1-6; abundance: .; v_gene: TRBV28; CDR3nt: TGTGCCAGCAGTTCCGCCCTGGGGGCGAACCTTAATTCACCCCTCCACTTT; CDR3aa: CASSSALGANLNSPLHF
d_gene: TRBD1; j_gene: TRBJ1-6; abundance: .; v_gene: TRBV30; CDR3nt: TGTGCCTGGGCCCCGGGACAGGGGACTTCACCCCTCCACTTT; CDR3aa: CAWAPGQGTSPLHF
d_gene: TRBD1; j_gene: TRBJ1-2; abundance: .; v_gene: TRBV19; CDR3nt: TGTGCCAGCACAGGGGGCGATAAGGACTATGGCTACACCTTC; CDR3aa: CASTGGDKDYGYTF
d_gene: .; j_gene: TRBJ2-7; abundance: .; v_gene: TRBV14; CDR3nt: TGTGCCAGCAGCCAAGATCGGGGTAGCTACGAGCAGTACTTC; CDR3aa: CASSQDRGSYEQYF
d_gene: .; j_gene: TRBJ2-1; abundance: .; v_gene: TRBV6-5; CDR3nt: TGTGCCAGCAGTTACGCCGGGGTACATGAGCAGTTCTTC; CDR3aa: CASSYAGVHEQFF
d_gene: .; j_gene: TRBJ1-3; abundance: .; v_gene: TRBV5-1; CDR3nt: TGCGCCAGCAAGGGGCAGAAACCTGGAAACACCATATATTTT; CDR3aa: CASKGQKPGNTIYF
d_gene: .; j_gene: TRBJ2-7; abundance: .; v_gene: TRBV28; CDR3nt: TGTGCCAGCAGTTGGGCAGGGGTAGGGGAGCAGTACTTC; CDR3aa: CASSWAGVGEQYF
d_gene: .; j_gene: TRBJ2-3; abundance: .; v_gene: TRBV7-8; CDR3nt: TGTGCCAGCAGCTTAGTAGTTACCAGCACAGATACGCAGTATTTT; CDR3aa: CASSLVVTSTDTQYF
d_gene: .; j_gene: TRBJ2-4; abundance: .; v_gene: TRBV5-1; CDR3nt: TGCGCCAGCAGCCCAGGGCTGCCGGCCACAAACATTCAGTACTTC; CDR3aa: CASSPGLPATNIQYF
d_gene: TRBD1; j_gene: TRBJ2-1; abundance: .; v_gene: TRBV12-5; CDR3nt: TGTGCTAGTGGTTTGGGGATAGACAGGGGGCCCATTGAGCAGTTCTTC; CDR3aa: CASGLGIDRGPIEQFF
d_gene: .; j_gene: TRBJ1-2; abundance: .; v_gene: TRBV6-5; CDR3nt: TGTGCCAGCAGTCCCCAGGGATGGGACTATGGCTACACCTTC; CDR3aa: CASSPQGWDYGYTF
d_gene: .; j_gene: TRBJ2-7; abundance: .; v_gene: TRBV3-1/TRBV3-2; CDR3nt: TGTGCCAGCAGCCAACAAGGTAGGGACTACGAGCAGTACTTC; CDR3aa: CASSQQGRDYEQYF
d_gene: .; j_gene: TRBJ1-5; abundance: .; v_gene: TRBV9; CDR3nt: TGTGCCAGCAGCTTAAATACCAATCAGCCCCAGCATTTT; CDR3aa: CASSLNTNQPQHF
d_gene: TRBD2; j_gene: TRBJ2-5; abundance: .; v_gene: TRBV7-9; CDR3nt: TGTGCCAGCAGGGCTAGCGGGTACCAAGAGACCCAGTACTTC; CDR3aa: CASRASGYQETQYF
d_gene: .; j_gene: TRBJ1-6; abundance: .; v_gene: TRBV30; CDR3nt: TGTGCCTGGACGGGCAGCAGCGTGGGGGGGTCACCCCTCCACTTT; CDR3aa: CAWTGSSVGGSPLHF
d_gene: TRBD2; j_gene: TRBJ2-5; abundance: .; v_gene: TRBV2; CDR3nt: TGTGCCAGCAGTCCGGGACTAGCGGGAGGGGAGACCCAGTACTTC; CDR3aa: CASSPGLAGGETQYF
d_gene: .; j_gene: TRBJ1-1; abundance: .; v_gene: TRBV23-1; CDR3nt: TGCGCCAGCAGTCCCCCATTGAACACTGAAGCTTTCTTT; CDR3aa: CASSPPLNTEAFF
d_gene: .; j_gene: TRBJ2-3; abundance: .; v_gene: TRBV24-1; CDR3nt: TGTGCCACCAGTGATCAGGGGAGCACAGATACGCAGTATTTT; CDR3aa: CATSDQGSTDTQYF
d_gene: TRBD2; j_gene: TRBJ2-1; abundance: .; v_gene: TRBV5-1; CDR3nt: TGCGCCAGCAGCTTAGGGCCGGGGGGGAGTCTTAGCGGGAGTGGTGGTGAGCAGTTCTTC; CDR3aa: CASSLGPGGSLSGSGGEQFF
d_gene: .; j_gene: TRBJ1-2; abundance: once; v_gene: TRBV21-1; CDR3nt: TGTGCCAGCAGCCCCAAGGGGGCGGCCTATGGCTACACCTTC; CDR3aa: CASSPKGAAYGYTF